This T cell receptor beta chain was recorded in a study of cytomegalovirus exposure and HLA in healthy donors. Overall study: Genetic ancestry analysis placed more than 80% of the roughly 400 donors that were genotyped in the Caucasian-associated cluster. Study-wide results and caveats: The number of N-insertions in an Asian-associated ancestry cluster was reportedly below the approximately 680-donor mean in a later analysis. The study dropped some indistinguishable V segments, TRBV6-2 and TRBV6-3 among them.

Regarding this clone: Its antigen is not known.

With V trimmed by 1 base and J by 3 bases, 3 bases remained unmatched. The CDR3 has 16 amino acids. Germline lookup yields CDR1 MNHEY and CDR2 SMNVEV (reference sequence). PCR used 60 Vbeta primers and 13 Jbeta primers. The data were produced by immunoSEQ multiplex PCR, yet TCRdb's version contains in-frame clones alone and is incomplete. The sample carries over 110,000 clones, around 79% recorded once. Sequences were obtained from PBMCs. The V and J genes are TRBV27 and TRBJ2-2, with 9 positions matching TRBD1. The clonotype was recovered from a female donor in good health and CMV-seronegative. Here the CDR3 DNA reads TGTGCCAGCAGTTTATGGGGGACAGGGTACACCGGGGAGCTGTTTTTT. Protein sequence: CASSLWGTGYTGELFF.